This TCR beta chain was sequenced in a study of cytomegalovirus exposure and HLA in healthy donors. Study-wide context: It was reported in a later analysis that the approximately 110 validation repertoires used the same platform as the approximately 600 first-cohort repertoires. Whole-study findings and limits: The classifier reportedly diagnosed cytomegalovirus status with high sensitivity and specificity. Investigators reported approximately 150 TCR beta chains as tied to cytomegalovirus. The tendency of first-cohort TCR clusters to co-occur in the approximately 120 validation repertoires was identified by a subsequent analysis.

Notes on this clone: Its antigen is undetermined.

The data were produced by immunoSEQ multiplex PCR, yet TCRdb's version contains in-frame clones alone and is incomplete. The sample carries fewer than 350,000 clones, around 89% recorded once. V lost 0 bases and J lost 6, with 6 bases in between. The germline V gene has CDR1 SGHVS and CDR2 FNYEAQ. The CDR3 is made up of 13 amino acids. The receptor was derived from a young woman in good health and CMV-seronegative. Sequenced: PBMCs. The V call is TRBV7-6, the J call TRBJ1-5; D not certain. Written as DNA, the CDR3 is TGTGCCAGCAGCTTAGCGGAGGGTCAGCCCCAGCATTTT. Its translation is CASSLAEGQPQHF.